This note documents a single TCR beta chain sequence. The specificity of this receptor is unknown. Base-call qualities are not available, and no considerably larger clone is one nucleotide away. Libraries of naive CD8 T cells were generated from roughly 21,000 to 960,000 sorted cells, with 10%, 30% or 50% of the purified RNA used. On a BD FACSAria II, naive CD8 T cells were FACS-sorted as CD8+CD4-CCR7+CD45RA+ and collected into RLT Plus buffer. Detection sensitivity was tested by spiking Jurkat RNA equal to some 11 TCR copies' worth into samples containing roughly 18,000-1,000,000 naive CD8 T cells. CD8 T cells were enriched using RosetteSep CD8+ T Cell Enrichment Cocktail and Ficoll-Paque, and the enriched cells then underwent ACK red cell lysis. This record comes from a study of molecular identifiers for immune sequencing clone quantification listed by TCRdb under 2018. A note on the overall study: In a replicate experiment, RNA from roughly 21,000 or 96,000 naive CD8 T cells was split into five aliquots, four of which were sequenced. This methods study benchmarked molecular-identifier clustering-based TCR repertoire sequencing (MIDCIRS) and TCR RNA copy counting, using CD8 T cells to do so.

General study outcomes and caveats: Modeling indicated roughly 3.2 TCR RNA copies recovered per cell, compared with 7.5 to 10 by digital PCR, which implies a capture efficiency of approximately 30%. The sizes of highly expanded clones could end up underestimated when identical TCR molecules share a barcode. When barcode sub-clustering was left out, chimeric consensus sequences inflated TCR diversity, with chimeras reaching as high as 47%. Clones above 20 RNA copies held over 99% of molecules in CMV-specific effector cells but under 1% in naive cells. Even against a background of one million naive CD8 T cells, spiked-in Jurkat TCR RNA amounting to a single cell's worth was reported to be detectable. The naive libraries included spiked-in Jurkat TCR RNA (fewer than eleven copies' worth), and this Jurkat TCR RNA is not part of the donor repertoire.

The CDR3 goes from the cysteine to the phenylalanine over 12 residues. The read is trimmed to its CDR3 DNA, 36 bases read in frame from base 1. At the junction V is shortened by 0 bases and J by 4 bases, with 5 bases in between. The germline V gene (reference sequence) provides CDR1 GTSNPN and CDR2 SVGIG. Libraries were made using PCR. The sequencing machine was an Illumina HiSeq 4000. Bulk TCR libraries were generated as previously described, with the TCR primers listed in Table S5 used. Total RNA was purified with the Qiagen AllPrep DNA/RNA kit. Before any analysis, reads coming from multiple sequencing runs of the same library were combined into one pool. Concerning the study's data processing: Reads were retained only if the reads had an exact TCR constant sequence, and the retained reads were trimmed to 150 nt and grouped according to their 12-nt molecular barcodes. Reads within each barcode group were sub-clustered using a 15% Levenshtein threshold, and quality-weighted consensus sequences were constructed for each RNA molecule. Non-functional sequences were discarded, and so were lower-count sequences lying one edit away from another sequence. On the basis of fitting two negative binomial distributions, barcode sub-clusters with fewer than 20% of the maximum read count were discarded. TCRdb reworked the public reads: Q25 trimming with fastp, MiXCR clone assembly, productive beta chains retained. One record per CDR3 amino acid sequence lists the most common genes and DNA. What appears here as the V and J calls and clone size reflects TCRdb's work, not the paper's. This sample gives 460,000 or so distinct CDR3 sequences in total; 20% to 25% of them show up just once. The ten largest clonotypes hold more than 0.8% of the sample.

The sequence is built from TRBV30 and TRBJ2-3; the D gene cannot be resolved reliably. Sequenced: naive CD8+ T cells from blood, with Jurkat cell RNA spiked in. The cell subset or site label here, explained by the study, means: FACS-sorted CD8+CD4-CCR7+CD45RA+ naive T cells. The clonotype was recovered from a human donor in good health. Some libraries in this study had Jurkat cell RNA spiked in. The DNA reads as follows: TGTGCCTGGAGTGTGGTGGCAGATACGCAGTATTTT. It encodes CAWSVVADTQYF. The reference TRBV30 and TRBJ2-3 proteins fill in what lies around the CDR3, so the full variable domain reads SQTIHQWPATLVQPVGSPLSLECTVEGTSNPNLYWYRQAAGRGLQLLFYSVGIGQISSEVPQNLSASRPQDRQFILSSKKLLLSDSGFYLCAWSVVADTQYFGPGTRLTVL.